Sequencing of this T cell receptor beta chain was carried out in a study of shared clonotypes between healthy human individuals. To note about this clone: Its antigen is undetermined. Additional DNA sequences in this sample encode the identical CDR3.

TCRdb's copy holds only in-frame clones and misses some; the assay was immunoSEQ multiplex PCR. The table shows about 2.5 million clones, with roughly 92% occurring only once. Findings and caveats of the study: Naive subsets typically showed greater estimated richness than memory subsets.

The ends were cut back, 4 bases at V and 0 bases at J, with 11 bases in the middle. The CDR3 has 15 residues. Germline V gene data show CDR1 as SGDLS and CDR2 as YYNGEE. Sequencing was performed on naive CD4+ T cells from PBMCs. Subset here: CD45RA+ positively selected. This sequence was found in a man aged 18 to 30 in good health. Some clones in this sample may be carry-over from other donors' samples. The V gene is TRBV9, the J gene TRBJ1-3, with D possibly TRBD1 on 5 matching bases. The CDR3 loop is CASSLEGSSGNTIYF. Written as DNA, the CDR3 is TGTGCCAGCAGCCTCGAGGGGAGCTCTGGAAACACCATATATTTT.